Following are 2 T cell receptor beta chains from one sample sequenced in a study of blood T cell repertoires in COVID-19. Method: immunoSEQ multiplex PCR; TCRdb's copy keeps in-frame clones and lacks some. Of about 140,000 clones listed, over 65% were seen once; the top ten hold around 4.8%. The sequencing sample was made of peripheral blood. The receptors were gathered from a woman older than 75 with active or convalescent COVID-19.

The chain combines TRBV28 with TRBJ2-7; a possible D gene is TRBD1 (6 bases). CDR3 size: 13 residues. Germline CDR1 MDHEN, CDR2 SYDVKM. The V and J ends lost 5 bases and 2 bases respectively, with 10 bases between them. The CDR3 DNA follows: TGTGCCAGCAGTCGGACAGTCCCCTACGAGCAGTACTTC. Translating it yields CASSRTVPYEQYF.

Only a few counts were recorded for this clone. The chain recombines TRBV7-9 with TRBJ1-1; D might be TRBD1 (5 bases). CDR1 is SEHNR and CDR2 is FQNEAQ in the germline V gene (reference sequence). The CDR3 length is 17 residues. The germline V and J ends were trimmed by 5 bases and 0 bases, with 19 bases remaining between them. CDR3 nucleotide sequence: TGTGCCAGCAGCCCCGGGACCTGGGGGGGGGTGAACACTGAAGCTTTCTTT. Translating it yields CASSPGTWGGVNTEAFF.